This entry lists 22 T cell receptor beta chains sequenced from one sample in a study of early T cells in non-severe SARS-CoV-2 infection (dated by TCRdb to about 2021). Library preparation was by 5' RACE. TCRdb lists the instrument as NextSeq 500. TCRdb reprocessed the public reads (quality trimming at Q25 with fastp, clone calling with MiXCR) and kept in-frame beta chains. Every CDR3 protein is listed once, alongside the most common genes and DNA of its rows. In this sample the table shows tens of thousands of distinct CDR3 sequences, about 6% of which occur a single time. The ten most abundant clones make up around 3.5% of the sample. Sequencing used whole blood, obtained at baseline. These receptors were obtained from an adult who was a healthcare worker with PCR-confirmed SARS-CoV-2 infection or an uninfected control (not recorded which).

The CDR3 reads CASRQETWAGANVLTF. The CDR3 nucleotides read TGCGCCAGCAGACAAGAAACTTGGGCTGGGGCCAACGTCCTGACTTTC. This chain joins TRBV5-1 and TRBJ2-6; D not resolved. Germline assignment: CDR1 SGHRS and CDR2 YFSETQ. The V end was cut by 5 bases, the J end by 2 bases, with 14 bases between. The CDR3 length is 16 residues.

This clonotype was seen ten or more times. The rearrangement uses TRBV20-1 and TRBJ2-5; D perhaps matches TRBD2 (5 bases). Germline lookup yields CDR1 DFQATT and CDR2 SNEGSKA (reference sequence). V was trimmed by 0 bases and J by 5 bases, leaving 10 bases between them. The CDR3 loop spans 13 amino acids. The DNA for the CDR3 is TGCAGTGCTAGAGATACTTCGGGGGAGACCCAGTACTTC. Protein product: CSARDTSGETQYF.

This clonotype was observed at least ten times. This chain links TRBV20-1 with TRBJ1-1; D is unclear. The CDR3 is 15 residues long. CDR1 is DFQATT and CDR2 is SNEGSKA in the germline V gene (reference sequence). V was cut by 3 bases and J by 1 base, with 15 bases left in between. The CDR3 DNA is TGCAGTGCTAGCGGCGTTGTAATTTGGAACACTGAAGCTTTCTTT. Protein: CSASGVVIWNTEAFF.

The table lists this clonotype with many counts. The V gene is TRBV15, the J gene TRBJ2-3; TRBD1 agrees at 9 bases. The germline V gene has CDR1 LNHNV and CDR2 YYDKDF (reference sequence). This CDR3 is built from 15 residues. Germline trimming cut 1 base from V and 3 bases from J; bases unmatched to any gene: 2. The chain's CDR3 is CATSRAGQGTDTQYF. The CDR3 DNA reads TGTGCCACCAGCAGAGCAGGACAGGGGACAGATACGCAGTATTTT.

This clonotype appeared a few times. This chain uses TRBV6-5 with TRBJ1-2, with D possibly matching TRBD1 (5 bases). V was shortened by 6 bases and J by 1 base, with 12 bases between the two germline ends. The CDR3 covers 14 residues. Germline V gene data show CDR1 as MNHEY and CDR2 as SVGAGI. The CDR3 protein is CASRYPGNNYGYTF. Written as DNA, the CDR3 is TGTGCCAGCAGGTACCCAGGGAATAACTATGGCTACACCTTC.

This clonotype was seen many times. The J gene is TRBJ2-3, the V gene TRBV28; 10 bases align to TRBD2. Germline assignment: CDR1 MDHEN and CDR2 SYDVKM. V trimming: 7 bases; J trimming: 2 bases; junction bases outside the gene matches: 3. The CDR3 totals 14 residues. The CDR3 DNA reads as TGTGCCAGCATGGGGACTAGCGCCACAGATACGCAGTATTTT. This sequence encodes CASMGTSATDTQYF. Combining the CDR3 with reference TRBV28 and TRBJ2-3 gives the whole variable domain DVKVTQSSRYLVKRTGEKVFLECVQDMDHENMFWYRQDPGLGLRLIYFSYDVKMKEKGDIPEGYSVSREKKERFSLILESASTNQTSMYLCASMGTSATDTQYFGPGTRLTVL.

The sample holds many counts of this clonotype. This sequence joins TRBV6-1 and TRBJ1-2, with unresolved D. V was clipped by 3 bases and J by 5 bases, with 10 bases between them. The germline V gene encodes CDR1 MNHNS and CDR2 SASEGT. This CDR3 spans 13 amino acids. CDR3 protein: CASSDSRSYGYTF. CDR3 bases: TGTGCCAGCAGTGACTCGCGCAGTTATGGCTACACCTTC.

This chain connects TRBV6-5 to TRBJ2-3; D gene uncertain. Germline-derived CDR1 and CDR2 are MNHEY and SVGAGI. V dropped 7 bases and J dropped 2 bases, with 13 bases sitting between them. The CDR3 consists of 14 residues. Written as DNA, the CDR3 is TGTGCCAGCACCCGTGGGCGGTACACAGATACGCAGTATTTT. Its translation: CASTRGRYTDTQYF.

This clonotype has just a few counts. CDR3 region: CASSPVAGDDNEQFF. The CDR3 DNA is TGTGCCAGCTCACCAGTAGCGGGAGATGACAATGAGCAGTTCTTC. This sequence joins TRBV18 and TRBJ2-1; 9 nucleotides align to TRBD2. Per germline, CDR1 KGHSH and CDR2 LQKENI. Trimming at V came to 2 bases and at J to 5 bases, leaving 4 bases not matched to a gene. The CDR3 has 15 amino acids.

The chain has TRBV20-1 and TRBJ2-7; D is perhaps TRBD2 (6 bases). V was trimmed by 6 bases and J by 2 bases, leaving 17 bases between them. Germline V gene data show CDR1 as DFQATT and CDR2 as SNEGSKA (reference sequence). The CDR3 runs 14 residues. The CDR3 sequence is CSAPGQAGPYEQYF. The CDR3, as DNA: TGCAGTGCCCCGGGTCAGGCGGGACCCTACGAGCAGTACTTC.

This clonotype has ten or more counts. V gene TRBV10-2 combines with J gene TRBJ2-2; the match to TRBD2 covers 8 bases. Trimming cost V 7 bases and J 3 bases; bases outside gene matches: 4. The CDR3 length is 14 residues. Germline lookup yields CDR1 WSHSY and CDR2 SAAADI. The CDR3 DNA sequence: TGCGCCAGCAAACGACTAGCGCACACCGGGGAGCTGTTTTTT. As protein: CASKRLAHTGELFF.

This clonotype was seen at least ten times. This chain joins TRBV6-2 or TRBV6-3 and TRBJ1-1; 10 bases align to TRBD1. Germline loops: CDR1 MNHEY, CDR2 SVGEGT. V dropped 4 bases and J dropped 4; count of bases not matched to a gene: 9. This CDR3 spans 16 amino acids. The CDR3 coding sequence is TGTGCCAGCAGTTCCCGTACTTGGGACAGGGGCACTGAAGCTTTCTTT. Translated: CASSSRTWDRGTEAFF.

This clonotype appeared many times. The CDR3 DNA reads as TGTGCCAGCAGTACCAAGGGGCGCGGTGGAAACACCATATATTTT. This sequence encodes CASSTKGRGGNTIYF. The chain couples TRBV11-2 to TRBJ1-3; D may be TRBD1 (5 bases). Trimming cost V 6 bases and J 3 bases, with 15 bases left between them. Germline-derived CDR1 and CDR2 are SGHAT and FQNNGV. The CDR3 length is 15 residues.

The V call is TRBV4-1, the J call TRBJ2-1; a weak D match, TRBD1 (6 bases). This CDR3 is built from 13 residues. V was clipped by 3 bases and J by 10 bases, with 13 bases between them. Germline loops: CDR1 MGHRA, CDR2 YSYEKL. CDR3 DNA: TGCGCCAGCAGCCAGGGGGCTGCAGTAGAGCAGTTCTTC. It specifies CASSQGAAVEQFF.

This clonotype was detected many times. The DNA for the CDR3 is TGTGCCAGCAGTTACTTGGGACTAGCGGACAACAATGAGCAGTTCTTC. This translates into CASSYLGLADNNEQFF. The chain is built from TRBV6-5 and TRBJ2-1, with 11 bases that match TRBD2. Germline loops: CDR1 MNHEY, CDR2 SVGAGI. The CDR3 length is 16 residues. The V gene end was trimmed by 1 base and the J gene end by 5 bases; junction bases not matched to a gene: 4.

This clonotype was counted between two and nine times. The chain couples TRBV6-2 or TRBV6-3 to TRBJ2-5, with D perhaps matching TRBD1 or TRBD2 (6 bases each). This CDR3 is 15 amino acids long. Germline V gives CDR1 MNHEY, CDR2 SVGEGT. V was trimmed by 2 bases and J by 5 bases, leaving 15 bases between them. As DNA, the CDR3 is TGTGCCAGCAGTTACCAGGACTACCAGGGGGAGACCCAGTACTTC. Encoded protein: CASSYQDYQGETQYF.

This clonotype was found many times. In nucleotides, the CDR3 is TGTGCCACCAGCAGAGACTATACCATCGTAGCTTTCTTT. It is translated as CATSRDYTIVAFF. The chain recombines TRBV15 with TRBJ1-1; no clear D. V dropped 0 bases and J dropped 10 bases, with 12 bases sitting between them. The CDR3 is made up of 13 amino acids. CDR1 and CDR2 (germline): LNHNV, YYDKDF (reference sequence).

V gene TRBV28 combines with J gene TRBJ2-3; D is unclear. V was trimmed by 5 bases and J by 3 bases, leaving 6 bases between them. CDR3 length: 12 amino acids. Germline V gene lookup returns CDR1 MDHEN and CDR2 SYDVKM. CDR3 in amino acids: CASSVLTDTQYF. For the CDR3, the DNA is TGTGCCAGCAGTGTCCTGACAGATACGCAGTATTTT. The full variable domain, with the rest looked up from reference TRBV28 and TRBJ2-3, is DVKVTQSSRYLVKRTGEKVFLECVQDMDHENMFWYRQDPGLGLRLIYFSYDVKMKEKGDIPEGYSVSREKKERFSLILESASTNQTSMYLCASSVLTDTQYFGPGTRLTVL.

This clonotype was detected a few times. The chain is built from TRBV20-1 and TRBJ2-7; D uncertain. Germline loops: CDR1 DFQATT, CDR2 SNEGSKA (reference sequence). V lost 0 bases, J lost 0 bases, and 15 bases lay in between. This CDR3 is built from 16 residues. This CDR3 reads CSARDRAGSLSYEQYF. CDR3 DNA: TGCAGTGCTAGAGATCGGGCTGGCAGCCTCTCCTACGAGCAGTACTTC.

The sample holds many counts of this clonotype. This chain connects TRBV20-1 to TRBJ1-2, with 7 bases fitting TRBD1. The J segment lost 3 bases and the V segment lost 6 bases, leaving 7 bases of the junction unmatched. Germline V gene data show CDR1 as DFQATT and CDR2 as SNEGSKA (reference sequence). The CDR3 consists of 13 residues. CDR3 region: CSAADRRHYGYTF. DNA of the CDR3: TGCAGTGCAGCGGACAGGAGACACTATGGCTACACCTTC.

This clonotype has only a few counts. V and J are TRBV12-3 or TRBV12-4 and TRBJ2-7, with D perhaps TRBD2 (5 bases). Trimming stripped 4 bases from V and 5 bases from J, with 6 bases between. This CDR3 is built from 11 residues. The CDR3 DNA reads TGTGCCAGCAGTTACGGGAACGAGCAGTACTTC. This encodes CASSYGNEQYF.

This clonotype has a count of ten or more. DNA of the CDR3: TGCAGTGCTGCCGACGGGGCACGCGCCAAAAACATTCAGTACTTC. It translates to CSAADGARAKNIQYF. The chain uses TRBV20-1 and TRBJ2-4; TRBD1 or TRBD2 may be the D gene (5 bases each). Germline CDR1 DFQATT, CDR2 SNEGSKA (reference sequence). This CDR3 is 15 amino acids long. Trimming left V 5 bases short and J 1 base short, with 15 bases between.